The entry that follows covers one TCR beta chain sequence. The antigen is not known. TCRdb recomputed calls from the 5' RACE reads with MiXCR, one row per CDR3 protein. The sample contains 400,000 to 500,000 distinct CDR3 sequences, around an eighth of which appear only once. These data belong to a study of identical twins. The study, taken as a whole, reports: With abundant cord blood beta clonotypes, insertions were fewer; memory repertoires showed no such pattern.

Germline loops: CDR1 SQVTM, CDR2 ANQGSEA. This CDR3 contains 14 residues. Deletions cut 1 base from V and 0 bases from J, with 7 bases between. The sample also formed part of further work on yellow fever vaccine responses in identical twins.

The sequence came from a woman aged 18-30 years in good health. This chain links TRBV29-1 with TRBJ2-1, with D maybe TRBD2 (6 bases). The sequenced material came from CD4+ T cells sorted from blood. CDR3 sequence: CSVEGGDSYNEQFF. For the CDR3, the DNA is TGCAGCGTTGAAGGCGGGGACTCCTACAATGAGCAGTTCTTC.